This is a list of T cell receptor beta chains from one sample in a study of CD8 T cells in ankylosing spondylitis. TCRdb re-analysed the 5' RACE reads in MiXCR, keeping a single row per CDR3 protein. This sample has roughly 180,000 distinct CDR3 sequences; 10% to 15% occur once, and the top ten carry approximately 9.9%. Sequenced input: blood, either unsorted or a sorted T cell fraction (not recorded which). The receptor source for this set is a female donor with ankylosing spondylitis or in good health (not recorded which). Both conserved end residues are part of each CDR3. Fields, in order: CDR3 DNA, CDR3 protein, J gene, clone size, D gene, V gene. The D gene is left open where the match is weak. Clone sizes are given selectively: once, few, many, or a class where the clone is expanded.

TGCGCCAGCAGCTTTCAGGGAACCTCTGGGTACGAGCAGTACTTC | CASSFQGTSGYEQYF | TRBJ2-7 | - | - | TRBV5-1
TGCAGTGCATTACGTGGCCCCACAGCCAATGAGCAGTTCTTC | CSALRGPTANEQFF | TRBJ2-1 | many | - | TRBV20-1
TGTGCCAGCAAGCCCACAGGGTTCGGAGTTGGCTACACCTTC | CASKPTGFGVGYTF | TRBJ1-2 | few | - | TRBV6-2/TRBV6-3
TGTGCCAGTCAGATGGCCTCAAATGAAAAACTGTTTTTT | CASQMASNEKLFF | TRBJ1-4 | many | - | TRBV12-3/TRBV12-4
TGTGCCAGCAGTTTAATCGGACAGGGTTTTGAGCCCCAGCATTTT | CASSLIGQGFEPQHF | TRBJ1-5 | many | TRBD1 | TRBV27
TGTGCCAGCAGTTTAGGACAGGGCCTAGGGAGCAATCAGCCCCAGCATTTT | CASSLGQGLGSNQPQHF | TRBJ1-5 | many | TRBD1 | TRBV12-3/TRBV12-4
TGCAGGGTCCTGGGGGGAACATGCAATGAGCAGTTCTTC | CRVLGGTCNEQFF | TRBJ2-1 | few | - | TRBV29-1
TGTGCCAGCACTCAACAGGGGGCGGTCGAAAAACTGTTTTTT | CASTQQGAVEKLFF | TRBJ1-4 | - | TRBD1 | TRBV7-9
TGCGCCAGCAGCTTAAGGTCCGGGACAGGGTACCACGAGCAGTACTTC | CASSLRSGTGYHEQYF | TRBJ2-7 | many | TRBD1 | TRBV5-1
TGCAGCGTCCACCGGCCGGAGGCTGGGGCCAACGTCCTGACTTTC | CSVHRPEAGANVLTF | TRBJ2-6 | - | - | TRBV29-1
TGCAGTGCTAGTGGAGGGGACCACGAGCAGTACTTC | CSASGGDHEQYF | TRBJ2-7 | - | - | TRBV20-1
TGCAGTGCTAGAGATACCGGGAGCGGGACCGGGGAGCTGTTTTTT | CSARDTGSGTGELFF | TRBJ2-2 | many | - | TRBV20-1
TGCAGTGCTTCTCGGACAGCCTTCACAGATACGCAGTATTTT | CSASRTAFTDTQYF | TRBJ2-3 | few | - | TRBV20-1
TGTGCCTGCAAGAGTACGAACTCCTACAATGAGCAGTTCTTC | CACKSTNSYNEQFF | TRBJ2-1 | few | - | TRBV30
TGTGCCAGCAGCTTAATGATAAGACAGGGACTTAACTATGGCTACACCTTC | CASSLMIRQGLNYGYTF | TRBJ1-2 | many | TRBD1 | TRBV7-8
TGTGCCAGCAGTTCGGACACTAATAGCAATCAGCCCCAGCATTTT | CASSSDTNSNQPQHF | TRBJ1-5 | many | - | TRBV27
TGTGCCAGCAGCTTAGGCCCGGCGGGGTACGAGCAGTACTTC | CASSLGPAGYEQYF | TRBJ2-7 | - | - | TRBV7-2
TGCGCCTCTCGATCAGGGGGTTCTAGCCCTACCAAGGAGAATGAGCAGTTCTTC | CASRSGGSSPTKENEQFF | TRBJ2-1 | many | TRBD1 | TRBV5-1
TGTGCCAGCAGCCAAAACACAGGGGACACCATATATTTT | CASSQNTGDTIYF | TRBJ1-3 | many | TRBD1 | TRBV14
TGCGCCAGCAGCTTGGAAAGGACAGTTCTCGGCTACACCTTC | CASSLERTVLGYTF | TRBJ1-2 | many | - | TRBV5-1
TGCGCCAGCAGCTTCGGGGTCGAAGGTGGAGCTTTCTTT | CASSFGVEGGAFF | TRBJ1-1 | many | - | TRBV5-1
TGTGCCAGCCGGCTCGGACTAGCGGGAGGAAGTGAGCAGTTCTTC | CASRLGLAGGSEQFF | TRBJ2-1 | few | TRBD2 | TRBV19
TGTGCCAGCAGCTCAGGTACCTACGAGCAGTACTTC | CASSSGTYEQYF | TRBJ2-7 | - | - | TRBV7-9
TGTGCCAGCAGTTTAGTGGGGAATGACTACGAGCAGTACTTC | CASSLVGNDYEQYF | TRBJ2-7 | - | - | TRBV7-2
TGTGCCAGCAGTTACCCTAACTATGGCTACACCTTC | CASSYPNYGYTF | TRBJ1-2 | few | - | TRBV28
TGTGCCAGCAGCTTAGCGAGGCTCGAGCTGTTTTTT | CASSLARLELFF | TRBJ2-2 | many | - | TRBV7-2
TGTGCCAGCAGCAACGCCTATTCTGGCGGGAGGGTTCTTCCTGAGCAGTACTTC | CASSNAYSGGRVLPEQYF | TRBJ2-7 | many | - | TRBV21-1
TGTGCTAGCGGGAGGGGCAATGAGCAGTTCTTC | CASGRGNEQFF | TRBJ2-1 | few | TRBD2 | TRBV27
TGCAGTGCTAGAGATCCTCGGGGGGGAGGGAACACCGGGGAGCTGTTTTTT | CSARDPRGGGNTGELFF | TRBJ2-2 | - | TRBD2 | TRBV20-1
TGTGCCAGCAGTTTAGGGAGGGGAAGGGAGGACGAGCAGTACTTC | CASSLGRGREDEQYF | TRBJ2-7 | few | - | TRBV12-3/TRBV12-4
TGTGCCAGTAGCCCCGTGGTATGGAACTATGGCTACACCTTC | CASSPVVWNYGYTF | TRBJ1-2 | few | - | TRBV19
TGTGCCAGCAGCTCCGACAAGAATCAGCCCCAGCATTTT | CASSSDKNQPQHF | TRBJ1-5 | - | - | TRBV7-1
TGTGCCAGCAGCTTGTGGACTAGCGGGAGGGCTCTAGTCGAGCAGTTCTTC | CASSLWTSGRALVEQFF | TRBJ2-1 | many | TRBD2 | TRBV5-6
TGTGCCAGCAGCAAAGCCAAATGGCCCTGGGGCCTCTACGAGCAGTACTTC | CASSKAKWPWGLYEQYF | TRBJ2-7 | - | - | TRBV21-1
TGTGCCAGCTCACCACAGGGGCAGGCGAACACCGGGGAGCTGTTTTTT | CASSPQGQANTGELFF | TRBJ2-2 | few | - | TRBV18
TGTGCCAGCAGCGTTGAGGGACCAAACACCGGGGAGCTGTTTTTT | CASSVEGPNTGELFF | TRBJ2-2 | - | - | TRBV9
TGTGCCAGCAGTCCCTATCACCCGGGACTAGCGGGAGTGACCGGGGAGCTGTTTTTT | CASSPYHPGLAGVTGELFF | TRBJ2-2 | - | TRBD2 | TRBV12-3/TRBV12-4
TGTGCCAGCAGCTCTCACTCTGGGACTAGCGGGAGCTCCTACAATGAGCAGTTCTTC | CASSSHSGTSGSSYNEQFF | TRBJ2-1 | few | TRBD2 | TRBV9
TGTGCCAGCAGTTTTTTGACAGGGGGCCCGAACACTGAAGCTTTCTTT | CASSFLTGGPNTEAFF | TRBJ1-1 | many | TRBD1 | TRBV6-2/TRBV6-3
TGTGCCACCAGGGTGGACAGGGTCTCTGGAAACACCATATATTTT | CATRVDRVSGNTIYF | TRBJ1-3 | few | TRBD1 | TRBV15
TGTGCCAGCAGTGAAGTGGGGTGGGGGAACACTGAAGCTTTCTTT | CASSEVGWGNTEAFF | TRBJ1-1 | many | - | TRBV2
TGTGCCAGTAGCATGAGCGGGAGTGTTGGAACCGGGGAGCTGTTTTTT | CASSMSGSVGTGELFF | TRBJ2-2 | few | TRBD2 | TRBV19
TGTGCCAGCAGGGTTGGGACTTGGACTACGAACACCGGGGAGCTGTTTTTT | CASRVGTWTTNTGELFF | TRBJ2-2 | many | - | TRBV11-2
TGTGCCAGCATTCCACTAGCGGGAGGGCTCAATGAGCAGTTCTTC | CASIPLAGGLNEQFF | TRBJ2-1 | - | TRBD2 | TRBV6-2/TRBV6-3
TGCAGTGCCCCCCCCACCGGGGGCAGCTCCTACAATGAGCAGTTCTTC | CSAPPTGGSSYNEQFF | TRBJ2-1 | - | - | TRBV20-1
TGTGCCAGCAGGGACGTAACCAGCTCCTACAATGAGCAGTTCTTC | CASRDVTSSYNEQFF | TRBJ2-1 | many | - | TRBV12-3/TRBV12-4
TGTGCCAGCAGCCAAGTGGGGCTCTCTGGGGCCAACGTCCTGACTTTC | CASSQVGLSGANVLTF | TRBJ2-6 | few | - | TRBV14
TGTGCCAGCAGCTTAGGAGGAGTTCGCAATCAGCCCCAGCATTTT | CASSLGGVRNQPQHF | TRBJ1-5 | few | - | TRBV11-2
TGTGCCACCAGTGATTTCCCAGATACGCAGTATTTT | CATSDFPDTQYF | TRBJ2-3 | many | - | TRBV24-1
TGTGCCAGCAGCTCAGGGCTCGGGGAGCTGTTTTTT | CASSSGLGELFF | TRBJ2-2 | - | - | TRBV7-8
TGTGCCAGCAGTTTAGCGCTGGGAAACTATGGCTACACCTTC | CASSLALGNYGYTF | TRBJ1-2 | many | - | TRBV12-3/TRBV12-4
TGTGCCAGCAGCATCGGCATGGGCGGGCCGGAGACCCAGTACTTC | CASSIGMGGPETQYF | TRBJ2-5 | few | - | TRBV12-3/TRBV12-4
TGCAGTGCTAGAGACTGGGGCAAGGAGCACTATGGCTACACCTTC | CSARDWGKEHYGYTF | TRBJ1-2 | many | - | TRBV20-1
TGTGCCAGCAGTTATAACACCGGGGAGCTGTTTTTT | CASSYNTGELFF | TRBJ2-2 | many | - | TRBV12-3/TRBV12-4
TGTGCCAGCAGCTCTAGGACAGGGTGGGGGGAGCTGTTTTTT | CASSSRTGWGELFF | TRBJ2-2 | many | TRBD1 | TRBV7-8